These 2 T cell receptor beta chains share one sample of origin, sequenced in a study of T-cell memory formation after mild COVID-19. One entry per CDR3 protein results from TCRdb running MiXCR on the 5' RACE reads. The sample yields under 450,000 distinct CDR3 sequences, roughly an eighth seen once. Sequenced material: PBMCs or a T cell subset sorted from them (not recorded which). The receptors were gathered from a man in his late teens or twenties who had mild COVID-19 (a few samples of this study predate the infection). Cell type and time point are not known.

This clonotype was detected many times. V gene TRBV6-5 combines with J gene TRBJ2-1, with D uncertain. Trimming shortened V by 4 bases and J by 5 bases, and 12 bases separated the two germline ends. CDR3 size: 14 residues. Germline V lookup: CDR1 MNHEY, CDR2 SVGAGI. The CDR3 DNA reads TGTGCCAGCAGTTTCAGACCCTCTCACAATGAGCAGTTCTTC. Its translation is CASSFRPSHNEQFF.

The CDR3, as DNA: TGCAGCGTAAAACAGGTCCTCCAAGAGACCCAGTACTTC. It translates to CSVKQVLQETQYF. The V call is TRBV29-1, the J call TRBJ2-5; possible D gene TRBD1, 5 bases. This CDR3 is built from 13 residues. Germline CDR1 and CDR2: SQVTM and ANQGSEA. V was cut by 6 bases and J by 1 base, with 12 bases left in between.